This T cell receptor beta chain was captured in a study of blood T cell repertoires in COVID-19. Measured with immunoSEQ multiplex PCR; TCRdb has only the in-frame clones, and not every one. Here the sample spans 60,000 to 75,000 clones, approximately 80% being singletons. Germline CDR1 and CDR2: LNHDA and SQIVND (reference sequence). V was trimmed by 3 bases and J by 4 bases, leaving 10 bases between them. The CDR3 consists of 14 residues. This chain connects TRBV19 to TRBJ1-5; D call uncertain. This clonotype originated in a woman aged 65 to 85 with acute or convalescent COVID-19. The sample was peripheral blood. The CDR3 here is CASSMRSGNQPQHF. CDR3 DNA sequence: TGTGCCAGTAGTATGAGATCGGGGAATCAGCCCCAGCATTTT.